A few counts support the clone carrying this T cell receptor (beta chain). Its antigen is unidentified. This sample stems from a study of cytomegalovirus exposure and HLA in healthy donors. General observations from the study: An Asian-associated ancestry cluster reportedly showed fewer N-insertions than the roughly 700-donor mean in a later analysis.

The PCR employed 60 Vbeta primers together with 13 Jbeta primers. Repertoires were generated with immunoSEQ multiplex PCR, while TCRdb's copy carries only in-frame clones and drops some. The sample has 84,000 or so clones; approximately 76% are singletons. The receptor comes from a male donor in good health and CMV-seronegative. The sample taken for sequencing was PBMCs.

This chain's CDR3 is CASSPPGNTEAFF. The CDR3 DNA sequence: TGTGCCAGCAGTCCCCCCGGGAACACTGAAGCTTTCTTT. The chain is built from TRBV2 and TRBJ1-1, with D hard to call. Germline V gene data show CDR1 as SNHLY and CDR2 as FYNNEI. V gave up 5 bases and J gave up 1 base, with 8 bases separating them. CDR3 size: 13 residues.